Listed below are T cell receptor beta chains from one sample, sequenced in a study of blood T cell repertoires in COVID-19. Sequenced by immunoSEQ multiplex PCR; TCRdb stores in-frame clones only, minus some. The sample yields fewer than 350,000 clones, 75% to 95% seen once. The sequencing sample was made of peripheral blood. These receptors all stem from a woman aged 25 to 39 with COVID-19, enrolled during active disease. Each CDR3 is given with its conserved first and last residue. The D gene is left open where the match is weak. Size is omitted from some rows. Given values are once, few, many or a class for expanded clones.

TRBD2	15	TRBV19	TRBJ2-1	-	CASSPGTSGSNEQFF	TGTGCCAGTAGCCCCGGGACTAGCGGGAGCAATGAGCAGTTCTTC
TRBD1	14	TRBV7-9	TRBJ2-1	-	CASSNDRGGNEQFF	TGTGCCAGCAGCAATGACAGGGGGGGCAATGAGCAGTTCTTC
TRBD2	17	TRBV4-3	TRBJ2-2	-	CASSQDAPGGWTGELFF	TGCGCCAGCAGCCAAGATGCCCCGGGAGGGTGGACCGGGGAGCTGTTTTTT
TRBD1	15	TRBV19	TRBJ1-5	-	CATKTGALGNQPQHF	TGTGCCACAAAGACAGGGGCCCTGGGCAATCAGCCCCAGCATTTT
-	15	TRBV5-5	TRBJ1-5	-	CASSLRFEGIQPQHF	TGTGCCAGCAGCTTAAGGTTTGAGGGTATTCAGCCCCAGCATTTT
TRBD1	15	TRBV28	TRBJ1-1	-	CASSSGTGEAAEAFF	TGTGCCAGCAGTTCCGGGACAGGGGAGGCGGCTGAAGCTTTCTTT
TRBD1	15	TRBV4-3	TRBJ1-2	-	CASSQDRGPRPGYTF	TGCGCCAGCAGCCAAGATAGGGGGCCGAGGCCTGGCTACACCTTC
TRBD2	18	TRBV19	TRBJ2-5	-	CASSTLLGLAGDRETQYF	TGTGCCAGTAGTACCCTTCTCGGACTAGCGGGAGATCGAGAGACCCAGTACTTC
-	15	TRBV15	TRBJ1-4	-	CATSRDRQVGEKLFF	TGTGCCACCAGCAGAGATAGACAGGTGGGTGAAAAACTGTTTTTT
-	15	TRBV10-2	TRBJ1-6	-	CASRTTSINNSPLHF	TGCGCCAGCAGGACAACCTCGATCAATAATTCACCCCTCCACTTT
-	18	TRBV12-1	TRBJ2-2	-	CASSPKAQTSVTSGELFF	TGTGCCAGCAGCCCAAAAGCCCAAACTAGTGTAACGTCCGGGGAGCTGTTTTTT
-	12	TRBV30	TRBJ1-2	-	CAWGDFLRGYTF	TGTGCCTGGGGGGATTTCTTGCGGGGCTACACCTTC
TRBD2	17	TRBV5-5	TRBJ2-1	-	CASSLAQGLASYNEQFF	TGTGCCAGCAGCTTGGCTCAGGGACTAGCGTCCTACAATGAGCAGTTCTTC
-	14	TRBV30	TRBJ1-1	-	CAWNPGRTNTEAFF	TGTGCCTGGAATCCCGGGAGGACGAACACTGAAGCTTTCTTT
-	13	TRBV6-5	TRBJ1-6	-	CAIQGSYNSPLHF	TGTGCCATCCAGGGTAGCTATAATTCACCCCTCCACTTT
-	15	TRBV3-1/TRBV3-2	TRBJ1-2	-	CASSQDSSANYGYTF	TGTGCCAGCAGCCAAGATAGCAGTGCTAACTATGGCTACACCTTC
-	12	TRBV7-9	TRBJ1-2	-	CASSLAGDGYTF	TGTGCCAGCAGCTTAGCAGGGGATGGCTACACCTTC
-	15	TRBV11-2	TRBJ2-1	-	CASSSRAGSYNEQFF	TGTGCCAGCAGCTCCAGGGCTGGCTCCTACAATGAGCAGTTCTTC
TRBD1	15	TRBV5-1	TRBJ1-5	-	CASSLDGQGLQPQHF	TGCGCCAGCAGCTTGGATGGACAGGGGCTCCAGCCCCAGCATTTT
TRBD2	17	TRBV7-2	TRBJ2-1	-	CASSFMGASGSYNEQFF	TGTGCCAGCAGCTTTATGGGGGCTAGCGGGTCTTACAATGAGCAGTTCTTC
-	16	TRBV18	TRBJ1-5	-	CASSRMEETFYQPQHF	TGTGCCAGCTCACGAATGGAGGAGACCTTCTATCAGCCCCAGCATTTT
-	15	TRBV14	TRBJ1-5	-	CASSQVRGGEWPQHF	TGTGCCAGCAGCCAAGTTCGTGGGGGCGAGTGGCCCCAGCATTTT
TRBD2	16	TRBV28	TRBJ2-3	-	CASSSEREGYIGTQYF	TGTGCCAGCAGTTCCGAGCGGGAGGGCTATATTGGGACGCAGTATTTT
-	14	TRBV6-6	TRBJ1-3	-	CASSYRESGNTIYF	TGTGCCAGCAGCTACAGGGAGTCTGGAAACACCATATATTTT
-	14	TRBV7-8	TRBJ2-7	-	CASSLPGGAGEQYF	TGTGCCAGCAGCCTCCCAGGAGGGGCGGGAGAGCAGTACTTC
TRBD1	14	TRBV7-2	TRBJ1-2	-	CASSWTGTNYGYTF	TGTGCCAGCAGCTGGACAGGTACTAACTATGGCTACACCTTC
-	13	TRBV5-1	TRBJ2-4	few	CASSEEAKNIQYF	TGCGCCAGCAGCGAGGAAGCCAAAAACATTCAGTACTTC
TRBD1	15	TRBV7-9	TRBJ2-7	-	CASTTSGQGLYEQYF	TGTGCCAGCACCACCTCGGGACAGGGGCTTTACGAGCAGTACTTC
-	13	TRBV29-1	TRBJ2-4	-	CSVEQGAKNIQYF	TGCAGCGTTGAACAGGGAGCCAAAAACATTCAGTACTTC
-	15	TRBV28	TRBJ2-3	-	CASSLGAGAGDTQYF	TGTGCCAGCAGTTTAGGGGCGGGGGCAGGAGATACGCAGTATTTT
TRBD1	15	TRBV5-1	TRBJ2-1	-	CASSLGQGSYNEQFF	TGCGCCAGCAGCTTGGGACAGGGATCCTACAATGAGCAGTTCTTC
-	13	TRBV5-6	TRBJ2-1	-	CASSSGRGNEQFF	TGTGCCAGCAGCTCCGGGAGAGGCAATGAGCAGTTCTTC
TRBD1	17	TRBV28	TRBJ1-5	-	CASSSGTGQGMNQPQHF	TGTGCCAGCAGTTCGGGAACGGGACAGGGGATGAATCAGCCCCAGCATTTT
TRBD1	14	TRBV30	TRBJ1-1	few	CAWSPTGGNTEAFF	TGTGCCTGGAGTCCGACAGGGGGAAACACTGAAGCTTTCTTT
TRBD1	15	TRBV30	TRBJ2-7	-	CAWSPPGQGAYEQYF	TGTGCCTGGAGTCCGCCGGGACAGGGGGCCTACGAGCAGTACTTC
-	15	TRBV5-1	TRBJ1-6	-	CASSMTGRYNSPLHF	TGCGCCAGCAGCATGACAGGAAGATATAATTCACCCCTCCACTTT
TRBD2	15	TRBV7-8	TRBJ2-7	-	CASSLGSLAGLEQYF	TGTGCCAGCAGCTTAGGATCACTAGCGGGACTCGAGCAGTACTTC
-	12	TRBV9	TRBJ1-3	-	CASSVAGGTIYF	TGTGCCAGCAGCGTAGCGGGGGGCACCATATATTTT
-	18	TRBV9	TRBJ1-2	-	CASSVRVMVEEYNYGYTF	TGTGCCAGCAGCGTACGGGTCATGGTCGAAGAATATAACTATGGCTACACCTTC
-	16	TRBV9	TRBJ1-2	-	CASSPPRRSGLDGYTF	TGTGCCAGCAGCCCGCCCCGCCGATCGGGGTTGGATGGCTACACCTTC
-	14	TRBV4-1	TRBJ2-7	-	CASSQDQSLYEQYF	TGCGCCAGCAGCCAAGATCAAAGCCTCTACGAGCAGTACTTC
-	16	TRBV18	TRBJ1-1	-	CASSPPAGRSDTEAFF	TGTGCCAGCTCACCACCGGCAGGGCGATCGGACACTGAAGCTTTCTTT
TRBD1	16	TRBV6-6	TRBJ1-3	-	CASSFTGQGRGNTIYF	TGTGCCAGCAGTTTCACGGGACAGGGGCGAGGAAACACCATATATTTT
-	16	TRBV6-2/TRBV6-3	TRBJ1-1	-	CASSYSSAGVGTEAFF	TGTGCCAGCAGTTACTCGTCTGCAGGGGTGGGCACTGAAGCTTTCTTT
TRBD1	15	TRBV6-5	TRBJ1-5	-	CASSLDRDYYQPQHF	TGTGCCAGCAGCCTGGACAGGGATTATTATCAGCCCCAGCATTTT
TRBD1	15	TRBV7-9	TRBJ1-1	-	CASSSSGTGHTEAFF	TGTGCCAGCAGCTCGAGCGGGACAGGGCACACTGAAGCTTTCTTT
TRBD1	14	TRBV9	TRBJ1-2	-	CASSARTTGVGYTF	TGTGCCAGCAGCGCACGGACCACAGGGGTCGGCTACACCTTC
-	11	TRBV5-6	TRBJ2-7	-	CASSLDREQYF	TGTGCCAGCAGCTTGGATCGGGAGCAGTACTTC
TRBD2	16	TRBV7-2	TRBJ2-1	-	CASSPSLAGARDEQFF	TGTGCCAGCAGCCCGAGTCTAGCGGGAGCCCGCGATGAGCAGTTCTTC
TRBD1	15	TRBV28	TRBJ2-7	-	CASSRQGLSGYEQYF	TGTGCCAGCAGTCGACAGGGCCTCAGTGGCTACGAGCAGTACTTC
-	14	TRBV2	TRBJ1-1	-	CASSEGGPNTEAFF	TGTGCCAGCAGTGAAGGAGGGCCGAACACTGAAGCTTTCTTT
-	14	TRBV5-6	TRBJ2-3	once	CASSQPRSTDTQYF	TGTGCCAGCAGCCAGCCGCGGAGCACAGATACGCAGTATTTT
TRBD2	18	TRBV18	TRBJ2-1	-	CASSPLGLAESSYNEQFF	TGTGCCAGCTCACCACTAGGACTAGCGGAAAGCTCCTACAATGAGCAGTTCTTC
-	13	TRBV7-9	TRBJ1-1	-	CASTDRGNTEAFF	TGTGCCAGCACCGATCGGGGGAACACTGAAGCTTTCTTT
TRBD1	16	TRBV14	TRBJ2-3	-	CASSQVMTGPTDTQYF	TGTGCCAGCAGCCAAGTCATGACAGGGCCAACAGATACGCAGTATTTT
-	11	TRBV10-1	TRBJ1-2	once	CASSAGFGYTF	TGCGCCAGCAGTGCGGGGTTCGGCTACACCTTC
TRBD2	17	TRBV5-4	TRBJ2-3	-	CASSLDSSGRGTDTQYF	TGTGCCAGCAGCTTGGACTCTAGCGGGAGGGGAACAGATACGCAGTATTTT
-	16	TRBV9	TRBJ1-1	-	CASNPGIGNLNTEAFF	TGTGCCAGCAACCCGGGGATAGGGAATTTGAACACTGAAGCTTTCTTT
TRBD2	15	TRBV27	TRBJ2-6	-	CASSLRGVGANVLTF	TGTGCCAGCAGTTTACGGGGGGTAGGGGCCAACGTCCTGACTTTC